This passage covers 17 T cell receptor beta chains from one sample sequenced in a study of blood T cell repertoires in COVID-19 (dated by TCRdb to about 2020). Libraries were built with the immunoSEQ multiplex PCR assay. The table comes from immuneACCESS by way of TCRdb, which keeps in-frame sequences with V and J called. Part of the clones is missing from these tables; in studies checked, under half for an unresolved V gene and the rest for unknown reasons. The sample table lists 70,000 to 90,000 clones, roughly 80% of them with a count of one. Clones ranked in the top ten supply roughly 24% of the sample. Sequencing was carried out using peripheral blood. Every receptor here comes from a human donor in a cohort sampled during active COVID-19.

The chain employs TRBV7-2 and TRBJ1-2, with D perhaps matching TRBD1 (6 bases). The germline CDR1 and CDR2 sequences are SGHTA and FQGNSA. This CDR3 has 15 amino acids. Between the trimmed V and J ends, which lost 2 bases and 0 bases, there was a span of 10 bases. The CDR3 nucleotides are TGTGCCAGCAGCTTATCGGGGACAACTAACTATGGCTACACCTTC. Translating it yields CASSLSGTTNYGYTF. The whole variable domain, remainder taken from reference TRBV7-2 and TRBJ1-2, is GAGVSQSPSNKVTEKGKDVELRCDPISGHTALYWYRQSLGQGLEFLIYFQGNSAPDKSGLPSDRFSAERTGGSVSTLTIQRTQQEDSAVYLCASSLSGTTNYGYTFGSGTRLTVV.

V and J are TRBV24-1 and TRBJ2-1; TRBD2 is a possible D gene (6 bases). The germline V gene has CDR1 KGHDR and CDR2 SFDVKD. V lost 2 bases to trimming and J lost 4 bases, with 17 bases between them. This CDR3 contains 17 residues. CDR3 protein: CATSDSIRTTYYNEQFF. Here the CDR3 DNA reads TGTGCCACCAGTGATTCCATTCGGACTACCTATTACAATGAGCAGTTCTTC.

This chain connects TRBV5-4 to TRBJ1-2; D is possibly TRBD1 (6 bases). This CDR3 contains 13 residues. Germline V CDR1 and CDR2: SGHNT, YYREEE (reference sequence). With 3 bases removed from V and 2 bases from J, the gap between germline ends came to 8 bases. Here the CDR3 reads CASSWDTNYGYTF. The CDR3 DNA is TGTGCCAGCAGCTGGGACACCAACTATGGCTACACCTTC.

V usage is TRBV11-2 and J usage is TRBJ2-1; TRBD2 might be the D (6 bases). V lost 1 base and J 4 bases, leaving 14 bases between the germline ends. The CDR3 spans 16 residues. Germline V gene data show CDR1 as SGHAT and CDR2 as FQNNGV. In DNA, the CDR3 is TGTGCCAGCAGCTTAGGAGGGAGTGGGGGGTACAATGAGCAGTTCTTC. Translating gives CASSLGGSGGYNEQFF. The full variable domain, rest sourced from reference TRBV11-2 and TRBJ2-1, is EAGVAQSPRYKIIEKRQSVAFWCNPISGHATLYWYQQILGQGPKLLIQFQNNGVVDDSQLPKDRFSAERLKGVDSTLKIQPAKLEDSAVYLCASSLGGSGGYNEQFFGPGTRLTVL.

This clone was picked up one time. V gene TRBV5-4 combines with J gene TRBJ2-3, with TRBD2 identical over 10 bases. Germline V gives CDR1 SGHNT, CDR2 YYREEE (reference sequence). The CDR3 spans 16 residues. Trimming took 4 bases from V and 4 from J; bases not matched to a gene: 9. This CDR3 is CASSKGLAEGADTQYF. Written as DNA, the CDR3 is TGTGCCAGCAGCAAAGGACTAGCGGAGGGGGCAGATACGCAGTATTTT.

The chain carries TRBV5-1 and TRBJ2-7, with TRBD2 matching 12 bases. This CDR3 has 16 residues. Germline V gene sequence: CDR1 SGHRS, CDR2 YFSETQ. The V and J ends lost 3 bases and 1 base, in that order; junction bases with no gene match: 5. CDR3 region: CASSSTGLAGSYEQYF. The CDR3 region has the DNA TGCGCCAGCAGCTCGACAGGACTAGCGGGATCCTACGAGCAGTACTTC. The whole variable domain, filled in from reference TRBV5-1 and TRBJ2-7, reads KAGVTQTPRYLIKTRGQQVTLSCSPISGHRSVSWYQQTPGQGLQFLFEYFSETQRNKGNFPGRFSGRQFSNSRSEMNVSTLELGDSALYLCASSSTGLAGSYEQYFGPGTRLTVT.

This sequence joins TRBV6-2 or TRBV6-3 and TRBJ2-7; D is possibly TRBD2 (7 bases). The CDR3 has 15 amino acids. CDR1 and CDR2 (germline): MNHEY, SVGEGT. With 0 bases removed from V and 3 bases from J, the gap between germline ends came to 12 bases. The CDR3 DNA reads as TGTGCCAGCAGTTACTCCGGGGGGCGAAGCTACGAGCAGTACTTC. As protein: CASSYSGGRSYEQYF.

The rearrangement joins TRBV28 to TRBJ1-2, with 7 nucleotides matching TRBD1. CDR1 MDHEN and CDR2 SYDVKM come from the germline V gene. J lost 4 bases, V lost 6 bases, and 11 bases had no gene match. This CDR3 spans 15 amino acids. CDR3 in amino acids: CASSPRPGTVYGYTF. In nucleotides, the CDR3 is TGTGCCAGCAGCCCTAGACCCGGGACAGTCTATGGCTACACCTTC.

The rearrangement joins TRBV19 to TRBJ2-5; D remains unclear. The CDR3 is made up of 11 amino acids. Germline V gene lookup returns CDR1 LNHDA and CDR2 SQIVND (reference sequence). Trimming took off 5 bases at V and 5 bases at J, with 6 bases between the two ends. CDR3 loop: CASSVMETQYF. The CDR3 DNA reads as TGTGCCAGTAGTGTTATGGAGACCCAGTACTTC.

The chain links TRBV7-9 to TRBJ2-5; D not certain. The germline V gene has CDR1 SEHNR and CDR2 FQNEAQ (reference sequence). Trimming stripped 5 bases from V and 4 bases from J, with 5 bases between. The CDR3 runs to 11 residues. The CDR3 nucleotides are TGTGCCAGCAGCATTATAGAGACCCAGTACTTC. Its protein is CASSIIETQYF.

This clone appeared a single time. V is TRBV10-3 and J is TRBJ2-2; TRBD1 agrees at 10 bases. V was clipped by 3 bases and J by 5 bases; unmatched bases: 6. The CDR3 is made up of 16 amino acids. Germline lookup yields CDR1 ENHRY and CDR2 SYGVKD. The CDR3 reads CAISEGAGQGTGELFF. Here the CDR3 DNA reads TGTGCCATCAGTGAAGGGGCGGGACAGGGGACCGGGGAGCTGTTTTTT.

The gene calls are TRBV7-3 and TRBJ2-6; possibly TRBD2 for D (7 bases). Germline loops: CDR1 SGHTA, CDR2 FQGTGA. This CDR3 is built from 17 residues. V lost 5 bases and J lost 3, with 17 bases in between. CDR3 region: CASSALGGADGANVLTF. The CDR3 region has the DNA TGTGCCAGCAGCGCCCTGGGGGGGGCGGATGGGGCCAACGTCCTGACTTTC.

This clone was seen many times. The chain is built from TRBV18 and TRBJ1-1; 7 bases agree with TRBD1. CDR1 and CDR2 (germline): KGHSH, LQKENI. This CDR3 region has 15 residues. V was clipped by 3 bases and J by 1 base; unmatched bases: 5. CDR3 sequence (DNA): TGTGCCAGCTCACCTAATCAGGGGGAGAACACTGAAGCTTTCTTT. It translates to CASSPNQGENTEAFF.

The rearrangement uses TRBV29-1 and TRBJ2-7; D is unclear. There are 16 residues in the CDR3. V was trimmed by 1 base and J by 2 bases, leaving 18 bases between them. Germline V gives CDR1 SQVTM, CDR2 ANQGSEA. CDR3 residues: CSVEGVVGETPYEQYF. The DNA for the CDR3 is TGCAGCGTTGAAGGGGTCGTGGGCGAGACCCCCTACGAGCAGTACTTC.

The chain has TRBV11-1 and TRBJ1-5, with 10 bases lining up with TRBD1. Germline CDR1 SGHAT, CDR2 FQDESV (reference sequence). The CDR3 has 15 residues. V was pared by 4 bases and J by 1 base, with 1 base of the junction left unmatched. The CDR3 nucleotides are TGTGCCAGCAGCTCGGGACAGGGGAGCAATCAGCCCCAGCATTTT. Encoded protein: CASSSGQGSNQPQHF.

The chain carries TRBV2 and TRBJ2-7; 9 bases match TRBD2. The CDR3 runs to 14 residues. Germline V gene data show CDR1 as SNHLY and CDR2 as FYNNEI. Trimming took 5 bases from V and 4 from J; bases not matched to a gene: 6. The CDR3 sequence is CASSPASGIYEQYF. The CDR3 DNA reads as TGTGCCAGCAGTCCGGCTAGCGGGATTTACGAGCAGTACTTC.

Ten or more counts support this clone. The chain couples TRBV2 to TRBJ2-5; tentative D call: TRBD1 (6 bases). V lost 8 bases and J lost 7, with 8 bases in between. The CDR3 runs 10 residues. Germline V gene lookup returns CDR1 SNHLY and CDR2 FYNNEI. The CDR3 is CASGGGTQYF. For the CDR3, the DNA is TGTGCCAGCGGGGGCGGGACCCAGTACTTC. The complete variable domain, with remaining parts taken from reference TRBV2 and TRBJ2-5, reads EPEVTQTPSHQVTQMGQEVILRCVPISNHLYFYWYRQILGQKVEFLVSFYNNEISEKSEIFDDQFSVERPDGSNFTLKIRSTKLEDSAMYFCASGGGTQYFGPGTRLLVL.